This paragraph covers one TCR beta chain sequence. This sample was included in a study of control samples from healthy donors and cancer patients. Clones were read by immunoSEQ multiplex PCR, and TCRdb kept only the in-frame ones, dropping some. This table holds 90,000 or so clones, roughly 86% found once. The CDR3 covers 16 residues. The V and J ends lost 1 base and 7 bases respectively, with 19 bases between them. The germline V gene encodes CDR1 LGHNA and CDR2 YSLEER. The rearrangement links TRBV4-3 to TRBJ1-2, with TRBD1 as a possible D gene (5 bases). This receptor was identified in a woman aged 45-65 years in good health. The sample was blood. In nucleotides, the CDR3 is TGCGCCAGCAGCCAAGGGACCACGGGGGAGGGAGTTGGCTACACCTTC. Its protein product is CASSQGTTGEGVGYTF.